This T cell receptor (beta chain) was retrieved from a study of shared clonotypes between healthy human individuals. General study findings and limits: An effect of sequencing depth on clonotype sharing among donors was expected.

In its sample, this clone was seen a few times. As yet, its antigen is unknown. Each replicate PCR on the sorted subsets used 200 ng DNA (around 30,000 T cell genomes). Some clones are missing from TCRdb's copy, which holds only in-frame ones; the method was immunoSEQ multiplex PCR. This sample has 2 million to 2.5 million clones, with approximately 93% found just once. Trimming pared 3 bases from V and 2 bases from J, leaving 11 bases between. CDR1 KGHSH and CDR2 LQKENI come from the germline V gene. The CDR3 contains 15 residues. The authors divided CD4+ cells into CD45RA+ naive and CD45RA-negative memory subsets.

Sequenced: naive CD4+ T cells from PBMCs. Noted subset: CD45RA+ positively selected. The sequence came from a man between 18 and 35 years old in good health. Some clones in this sample may be carry-over from other donors' samples. The rearrangement uses TRBV18 and TRBJ1-5; D is unresolved. The chain's CDR3 is CASSPTWSGNQPQHF. CDR3 DNA: TGTGCCAGCTCACCGACGTGGAGTGGCAATCAGCCCCAGCATTTT.